This TCR beta chain was identified during a study of human T cells and chemical hapten exposure. Study summary: Weekly diphenylcyclopropenone doses were given to patients' scalps across the approximately 26-week study.

Study observations and caveats: Sensitizing to DPC left TCRs with a frequency above 1 in 1000 unaltered.

Unique molecular identifiers were linked by the library to individual cDNA molecules. TCRdb redid the calling of the RACE reads with MiXCR, one entry per CDR3 protein. The sample consists of over 35,000 distinct CDR3 sequences, around 9% of them appearing once. This sample's time point: patch test 2, 6 weeks after DPC sensitization. The treatment was: therapeutic diphenylcyclopropenone sensitization with weekly scalp DPC. Suited to DPC and affected by alopecia, the donors ranged from 18 to 70 years old. There are 13 residues in the CDR3. V lost 4 bases and J lost 3; bases outside the gene matches: 1. CDR1 and CDR2 from the germline V gene are LGHDT and YNNKEL (reference sequence). This clonotype came up many times. Its specificity is not known.

This TCR derives from a woman aged 40 to 50 with alopecia areata. Some clones in this sample may be carry-over from other donors' samples. The chain links TRBV3-1 to TRBJ2-7, with TRBD1 identical over 9 bases. Source: whole blood, taken in connection with sensitization to the hapten diphenylcyclopropenone (DPC). The CDR3 is CASSPGQGYEQYF. The CDR3 DNA follows: TGTGCCAGCAGCCCGGGACAGGGCTACGAGCAGTACTTC.